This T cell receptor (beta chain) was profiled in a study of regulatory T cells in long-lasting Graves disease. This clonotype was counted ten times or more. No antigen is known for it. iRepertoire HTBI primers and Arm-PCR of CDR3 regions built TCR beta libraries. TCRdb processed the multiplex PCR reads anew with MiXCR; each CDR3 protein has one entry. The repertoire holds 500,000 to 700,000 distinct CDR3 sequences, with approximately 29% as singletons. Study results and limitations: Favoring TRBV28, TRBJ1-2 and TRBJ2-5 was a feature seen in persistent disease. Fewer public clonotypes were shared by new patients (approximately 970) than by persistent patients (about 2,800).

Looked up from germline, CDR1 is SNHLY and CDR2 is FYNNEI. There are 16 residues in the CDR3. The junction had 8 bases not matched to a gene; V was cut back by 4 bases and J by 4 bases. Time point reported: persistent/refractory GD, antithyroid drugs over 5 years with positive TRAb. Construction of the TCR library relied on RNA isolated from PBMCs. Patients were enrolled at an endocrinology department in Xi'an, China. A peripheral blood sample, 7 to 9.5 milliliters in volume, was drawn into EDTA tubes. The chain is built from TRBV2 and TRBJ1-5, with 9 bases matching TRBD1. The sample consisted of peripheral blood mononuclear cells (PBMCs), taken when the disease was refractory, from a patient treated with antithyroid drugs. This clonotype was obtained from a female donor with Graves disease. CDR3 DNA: TGTGCCAGCAGTGTTTTCGGACAGGGGATGAATCAGCCCCAGCATTTT. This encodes CASSVFGQGMNQPQHF. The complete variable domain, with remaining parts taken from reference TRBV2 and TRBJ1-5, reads EPEVTQTPSHQVTQMGQEVILRCVPISNHLYFYWYRQILGQKVEFLVSFYNNEISEKSEIFDDQFSVERPDGSNFTLKIRSTKLEDSAMYFCASSVFGQGMNQPQHFGDGTRLSIL.